The entry below gives a single T cell receptor (beta chain) sequence along with its context. In each case, RNA was isolated and then reverse transcribed into cDNA as the sequencing template. Sequenced by immunoSEQ multiplex PCR; TCRdb stores in-frame clones only, minus some. The data contain some 200,000 clones, just over 55% of them singletons. This entry belongs to a study of CD8+ T cells in alopecia areata. The V end was cut by 2 bases, the J end by 6 bases, with 9 bases between. Germline V gene data show CDR1 as SGHRS and CDR2 as YFSETQ. The CDR3 totals 12 residues. Material for sequencing was CD8+ T cells sorted from blood. The genes are TRBV5-1 and TRBJ2-7; D is unclear. This clonotype originated in a human donor in good health. CDR3 region: CASSFSPGEQYF. The CDR3 DNA sequence: TGCGCCAGCAGCTTCTCCCCCGGCGAGCAGTACTTC.